These 30 T cell receptor beta chains were sequenced from one sample in a study of OX40 agonist ivuxolimab in advanced cancers. The receptor library was made with the immunoSEQ multiplex PCR assay. Here the immuneACCESS table is served through TCRdb, limited to in-frame sequences with V and J called. Missing clones are a known gap in these copies; in checked studies unresolved V genes cover under half, and the rest lacks a known reason. The sample table records over 14,000 clones; over 65% of these occur just once. The top ten clonotypes cover roughly 36% of the sample. The material sequenced was CD4+ or CD8+ T cells sorted from blood, taken in a trial of the OX40 agonist ivuxolimab. These receptors were collected from an adult with an advanced solid tumor such as melanoma, head and neck, liver or kidney cancer.

The V call is TRBV6-5, the J call TRBJ2-1, with 7 nucleotides matching TRBD2. V lost 5 bases to trimming and J lost 9 bases; unmatched junction nucleotides: 13. Germline values: CDR1 MNHEY, CDR2 SVGAGI. CDR3 size: 15 residues. The CDR3 protein is CASSPTGGVSGEQFF. The CDR3 nucleotides read TGTGCCAGCAGTCCAACGGGAGGAGTTAGCGGTGAGCAGTTCTTC.

V usage is TRBV9 and J usage is TRBJ2-1; 13 nucleotides align to TRBD2. The CDR3 is 16 residues long. From germline, CDR1 is SGDLS and CDR2 YYNGEE. Trimming cost V 3 bases and J 2 bases; bases outside gene matches: 2. The CDR3: CASSATSGRTYNEQFF. The DNA for the CDR3 is TGTGCCAGCAGCGCGACTAGCGGGAGGACCTACAATGAGCAGTTCTTC.

This rearrangement joins TRBV4-1 to TRBJ2-5, with D possibly TRBD2 on 7 matching bases. The J call is doubtful: the DNA matches TRBJ2-7 better. The CDR3 covers 18 residues. The germline V gene has CDR1 MGHRA and CDR2 YSYEKL. The CDR3 sequence is CASSQDWGGGTGAYEQYF. CDR3 in DNA: TGCGCCAGCAGCCAAGATTGGGGAGGGGGAACAGGAGCCTACGAGCAGTACTTC.

The chain joins TRBV13 to TRBJ2-1; 10 bases are shared with TRBD2. J was trimmed by 6 bases and V by 4 bases; bases with no gene match: 9. The CDR3 runs to 16 residues. Per the germline V gene, CDR1 is PRHDT and CDR2 is FYEKMQ (reference sequence). CDR3 loop: CASSSPGLARGNEQFF. The CDR3 DNA reads as TGTGCCAGCAGCTCGCCGGGACTAGCGCGTGGCAATGAGCAGTTCTTC.

The chain couples TRBV9 to TRBJ1-4; no clear D gene. The CDR3 is made up of 15 amino acids. Germline CDR1 reads SGDLS; CDR2 reads YYNGEE. With 1 base removed from V and 2 bases from J, the gap between germline ends came to 9 bases. As DNA, the CDR3 is TGTGCCAGCAGCGTACTTGGAGGCACTAATGAAAAACTGTTTTTT. It encodes CASSVLGGTNEKLFF.

The chain links TRBV29-1 to TRBJ2-1, with D hard to call. Germline V lookup: CDR1 SQVTM, CDR2 ANQGSEA. The CDR3 loop spans 12 amino acids. Trimming took 8 bases from V and 2 from J, leaving 10 bases between them. The CDR3, as DNA: TGCAGCATACGGAGCGCCTACAATGAGCAGTTCTTC. Translation: CSIRSAYNEQFF.

This clone was seen just once. V is TRBV27 and J is TRBJ2-3; 13 positions agree with TRBD2. This CDR3 is 15 amino acids long. Unmatched junction bases numbered 6, after V lost 8 bases and J lost 4 bases. Germline CDR1 reads MNHEY; CDR2 reads SMNVEV (reference sequence). DNA for the CDR3: TGTGCCAGCTGGACTAGCGGGAGTTTGGCAGATACGCAGTATTTT. Translating gives CASWTSGSLADTQYF.

The chain uses TRBV27 and TRBJ2-7; D gene unclear. CDR1 is MNHEY, CDR2 SMNVEV, per germline (reference sequence). V lost 3 bases, J lost 3 bases, and 9 bases lay in between. This CDR3 spans 13 amino acids. The CDR3 sequence: CASSFRSHYEQYF. The DNA of the CDR3 is TGTGCCAGCAGTTTCCGGTCCCACTACGAGCAGTACTTC.

This chain links TRBV9 with TRBJ2-3; D is undetermined. Germline V CDR1 and CDR2: SGDLS, YYNGEE. Trimming removed 0 bases from V and 7 bases from J, with 15 bases in between. The CDR3 loop spans 15 amino acids. The CDR3 loop reads CASSVDQSPAYTQYF. The CDR3 nucleotides are TGTGCCAGCAGCGTAGACCAGTCCCCGGCATATACGCAGTATTTT.

The genes are TRBV6-1 and TRBJ2-1; no definite D call. There are 12 residues in the CDR3. V lost 7 bases to trimming and J lost 4 bases, with 8 bases between them. Per the germline V gene, CDR1 is MNHNS and CDR2 is SASEGT. CDR3 sequence reads: CASMVGYNEQFF. In nucleotides, the CDR3 is TGTGCCAGCATGGTGGGGTACAATGAGCAGTTCTTC.

The chain has TRBV28 and TRBJ2-6; tentatively, D is TRBD1 (6 bases). The germline V and J ends were trimmed by 8 bases and 0 bases, with 17 bases remaining between them. The V gene's germline CDR1 is MDHEN and CDR2 SYDVKM. This CDR3 comprises 17 residues. The CDR3 loop reads CASSYDGQFSGANVLTF. The CDR3 bases are TGTGCCAGCTCGTACGACGGACAGTTCTCTGGGGCCAACGTCCTGACTTTC.

The chain combines TRBV28 with TRBJ2-7; D gene uncertain. Trimming removed 2 bases at V and 2 bases at J, with 10 bases between. The CDR3 has 14 residues. The germline V gene encodes CDR1 MDHEN and CDR2 SYDVKM. The CDR3, as DNA: TGTGCCAGCAGTTTAATGGGCAGCGCCTACGAGCAGTACTTC. This translates into CASSLMGSAYEQYF.

The rearrangement joins TRBV11-2 to TRBJ2-1; TRBD2 matches 11 bases. Germline V gene data show CDR1 as SGHAT and CDR2 as FQNNGV. Trimming cost V 3 bases and J 0 bases; bases outside gene matches: 1. This CDR3 is built from 16 residues. The CDR3 here is CASSFTSGSSYNEQFF. The CDR3 coding sequence is TGTGCCAGCAGCTTCACTAGCGGGAGCTCCTACAATGAGCAGTTCTTC.

The rearrangement links TRBV7-8 to TRBJ2-7; D not resolved. The CDR3 length is 12 residues. Trimming left V 8 bases short and J 3 bases short, with 11 bases between. The germline gives CDR1 SGHVS, CDR2 FQNEAQ. The CDR3 protein is CASQSQDYEQYF. DNA of the CDR3: TGTGCCAGCCAGAGCCAGGACTACGAGCAGTACTTC.

A remark on this clone: Germline and junction disagree at one end, which may indicate a read error. This chain uses TRBV7-9 with TRBJ2-7; a possible D gene is TRBD2 (5 bases). The germline V gene encodes CDR1 SEHNR and CDR2 FQNEAQ (reference sequence). CDR3 length: 13 residues. The CDR3 DNA follows: TGTGCCAGCAGCTTCGGGAATGGGTACGGGCAGTACTTC. Amino acid sequence: CASSFGNGYGQYF.

The J gene is TRBJ2-6, the V gene TRBV5-6; unclear D gene. Germline assignment: CDR1 SGHDT and CDR2 YYEEEE. This CDR3 is 15 amino acids long. The V gene lost 0 bases and the J gene lost 4 bases, with 8 bases spanning the gap. DNA for the CDR3: TGTGCCAGCAGCTTGGAAGGGTCGGGGGCCAACGTCCTGACTTTC. This encodes CASSLEGSGANVLTF.

The table lists this clone with a few counts. The CDR3 loop is CASRREMGGYTF. The CDR3 bases are TGTGCCAGTAGGAGGGAGATGGGTGGCTACACCTTC. The V and J genes are TRBV19 and TRBJ1-2; D remains unclear. Per the germline V gene, CDR1 is LNHDA and CDR2 is SQIVND (reference sequence). Trimming removed 6 bases from V and 7 bases from J, with 12 bases in between. This CDR3 has 12 residues.

Only one count was recorded for this clone. DNA for the CDR3: TGTGCCAGCTCACCACGGGCTGGGGATGTGCGTGGCTACACCTTC. It yields the protein CASSPRAGDVRGYTF. The genes are TRBV18 and TRBJ1-2; D is ambiguous. The V end lost 1 base, the J end lost 7 bases, and 16 bases lay between the germline ends. The CDR3 has 15 residues. CDR1 KGHSH and CDR2 LQKENI come from the germline V gene.

The chain has TRBV28 and TRBJ1-1; a possible D gene is TRBD1 (6 bases). The CDR3 covers 12 residues. Germline V gene sequence: CDR1 MDHEN, CDR2 SYDVKM. Trimming took off 5 bases at V and 5 bases at J, with 9 bases between the two ends. The CDR3 nucleotides read TGTGCCAGCAGTGATCAGGGGACTGAAGCTTTCTTT. It specifies CASSDQGTEAFF.

This chain links TRBV7-6 with TRBJ2-2; 12 positions match TRBD2. V was clipped by 4 bases and J by 5 bases; unmatched bases: 8. The germline CDR1 and CDR2 sequences are SGHVS and FNYEAQ. The CDR3 extends over 17 amino acids. CDR3 DNA: TGTGCCAGCAGCTCAATGACTAGCGGGAGTGGTACCGGGGAGCTGTTTTTT. Translation: CASSSMTSGSGTGELFF. The whole variable domain, remainder taken from reference TRBV7-6 and TRBJ2-2, is GAGVSQSPRYKVTKRGQDVALRCDPISGHVSLYWYRQALGQGPEFLTYFNYEAQQDKSGLPNDRFSAERPEGSISTLTIQRTEQRDSAMYRCASSSMTSGSGTGELFFGEGSRLTVL.

This clone was detected only a few times. The chain uses TRBV6-1 and TRBJ2-3; 7 nucleotides match TRBD1. CDR3 length equals 15 residues. V lost 3 bases and J lost 5; bases outside the gene matches: 8. The germline V gene has CDR1 MNHNS and CDR2 SASEGT. CDR3 loop: CASSEVQGWGDTQYF. In DNA, the CDR3 is TGTGCCAGCAGTGAGGTACAGGGGTGGGGAGATACGCAGTATTTT.

This clone occurred a few times. The rearrangement uses TRBV5-1 and TRBJ2-1; D possibly corresponds to TRBD2 (6 bases). CDR1 and CDR2 from the germline V gene are SGHRS and YFSETQ. The CDR3 covers 13 residues. Trimming pared 2 bases from V and 6 bases from J, leaving 9 bases between. CDR3 sequence reads: CASSLHGSNEQFF. CDR3 bases: TGCGCCAGCAGCTTACACGGGAGCAATGAGCAGTTCTTC.

This clone was seen more than once but under ten times. This chain uses TRBV5-8 with TRBJ1-1, with TRBD1 as a possible D gene (5 bases). The V end was cut by 4 bases, the J end by 7 bases, with 11 bases between. The CDR3 covers 12 residues. CDR1 and CDR2 from the germline V gene are SGHTS and YDEGEE. The chain's CDR3 is CASSTRQFEAFF. Written as DNA, the CDR3 is TGTGCCAGCAGCACAAGACAGTTTGAAGCTTTCTTT.

V gene TRBV29-1 combines with J gene TRBJ2-2, with TRBD2 identical over 9 bases. There are 15 residues in the CDR3. Unmatched junction bases numbered 13, after V lost 6 bases and J lost 8 bases. Germline V lookup: CDR1 SQVTM, CDR2 ANQGSEA. Here the CDR3 DNA reads TGCAGCGTCAGACTAGCGGACCTCCCAGGGGGGGAGCTGTTTTTT. Its translation is CSVRLADLPGGELFF.

The table lists this clone with a few counts. This chain connects TRBV7-8 to TRBJ2-1; the match to TRBD1 covers 7 bases. CDR1 and CDR2 (germline): SGHVS, FQNEAQ. The CDR3 is made up of 16 amino acids. J lost 3 bases, V lost 5 bases, and 10 bases had no gene match. The CDR3 reads CASSLTPGQFYNEQFF. The CDR3 DNA follows: TGTGCCAGCAGCCTCACCCCGGGACAGTTCTACAATGAGCAGTTCTTC.

In its sample, this clone was seen a few times. The chain combines TRBV30 with TRBJ2-7; no firm D call. Germline V gene lookup returns CDR1 GTSNPN and CDR2 SVGIG (reference sequence). V lost 0 bases, J lost 4 bases, and 10 bases lay in between. The CDR3 contains 13 residues. The CDR3 region is CAWSVDIVYEQYF. In DNA form, the CDR3 reads TGTGCCTGGAGTGTAGATATAGTGTACGAGCAGTACTTC.

This clone was seen just once. The rearrangement joins TRBV7-9 to TRBJ2-5; 7 bases are a match to TRBD2. The DNA end is a closer match to TRBJ2-7, so the J assignment may be wrong. Germline V CDR1 and CDR2: SEHNR, FQNEAQ (reference sequence). This CDR3 region has 12 residues. CDR3 residues: CASSSGRYEQYF. The CDR3 bases are TGTGCCAGCAGTTCCGGGAGGTACGAGCAGTACTTC.

This clone was seen a few times. This chain links TRBV4-2 with TRBJ2-1; 10 nucleotides match TRBD2. The CDR3 length is 16 residues. Trimming removed 0 bases from V and 6 bases from J; junction bases left unmatched: 5. Per germline, CDR1 LGHNA and CDR2 YNFKEQ. The CDR3 protein is CASSQDQAGGANEQFF. The CDR3, as DNA: TGTGCCAGCAGCCAAGATCAAGCGGGGGGGGCCAATGAGCAGTTCTTC.

The V call is TRBV9, the J call TRBJ2-3; TRBD2 is a possible D gene (5 bases). Germline CDR1 reads SGDLS; CDR2 reads YYNGEE. V dropped 4 bases and J dropped 0 bases, with 9 bases sitting between them. The CDR3 is 14 residues long. DNA of the CDR3: TGTGCCAGCAGCTCCGGGATAAGCACAGATACGCAGTATTTT. Its translation: CASSSGISTDTQYF. Based on the CDR3 plus reference TRBV9 and TRBJ2-3, the full variable domain is DSGVTQTPKHLITATGQRVTLRCSPRSGDLSVYWYQQSLDQGLQFLIQYYNGEERAKGNILERFSAQQFPDLHSELNLSSLELGDSALYFCASSSGISTDTQYFGPGTRLTVL.

This clone has a single count. The genes are TRBV4-1 and TRBJ1-2; TRBD1 matches 7 bases. V dropped 0 bases and J dropped 6; count of bases not matched to a gene: 7. The CDR3 is 15 residues long. Germline assignment: CDR1 MGHRA and CDR2 YSYEKL. As DNA, the CDR3 is TGCGCCAGCAGCCAAGAGGAGGCCAGGGGGGATGGCTACACCTTC. This sequence encodes CASSQEEARGDGYTF.